This T cell receptor beta chain came from a study of OX40 agonist ivuxolimab in advanced cancers. The overall study: Earlier treatment with anti-PD-1, anti-PD-L1 or anti-CTLA-4 was permitted, and over 35% had received some.

CDR3 length: 14 amino acids. V gave up 0 bases and J gave up 11 bases, with 15 bases separating them. CDR1 is SGHDT and CDR2 is YYEEEE in the germline V gene. Assay: immunoSEQ multiplex PCR; the TCRdb copy retains only in-frame clones and omits some. The table shows approximately 84,000 clones, with over 80% occurring only once. The sample was CD4+ or CD8+ T cells sorted from blood, taken in a trial of the OX40 agonist ivuxolimab. The sequence derives from an adult with an advanced solid tumor such as melanoma, head and neck, liver or kidney cancer. The chain employs TRBV5-6 and TRBJ2-4; D is perhaps TRBD1 or TRBD2 (5 bases each). The CDR3 spells CASSLEFRGELQYF. Written as DNA, the CDR3 is TGTGCCAGCAGCTTGGAGTTTAGGGGAGAACTTCAGTACTTC.